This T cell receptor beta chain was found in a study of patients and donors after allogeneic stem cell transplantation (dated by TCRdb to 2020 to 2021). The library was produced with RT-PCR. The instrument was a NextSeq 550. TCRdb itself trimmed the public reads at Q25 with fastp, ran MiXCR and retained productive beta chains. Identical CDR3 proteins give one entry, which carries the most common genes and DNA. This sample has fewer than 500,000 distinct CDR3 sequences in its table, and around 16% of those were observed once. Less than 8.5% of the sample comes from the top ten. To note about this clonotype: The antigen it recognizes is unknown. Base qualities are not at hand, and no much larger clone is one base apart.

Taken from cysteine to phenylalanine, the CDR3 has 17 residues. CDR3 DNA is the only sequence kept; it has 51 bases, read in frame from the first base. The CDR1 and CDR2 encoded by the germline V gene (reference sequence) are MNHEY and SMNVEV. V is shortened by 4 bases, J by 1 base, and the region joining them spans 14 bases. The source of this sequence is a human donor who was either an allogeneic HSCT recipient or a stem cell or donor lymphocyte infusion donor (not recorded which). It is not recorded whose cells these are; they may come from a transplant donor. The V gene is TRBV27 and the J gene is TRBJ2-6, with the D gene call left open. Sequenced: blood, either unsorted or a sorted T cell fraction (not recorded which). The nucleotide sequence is TGTGCCAGCAGTTGGTTAGAGACCCAGTCTGGGGCCAACGTCCTGACTTTC. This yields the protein CASSWLETQSGANVLTF.